The entry below gives a single T cell receptor beta chain sequence along with its context. Its target antigen remains unknown. There are no base qualities to consult, and no much larger clone falls within one base. This record comes from a study of blood T cell repertoires in COVID-19 (dated by TCRdb to 2020 to 2021). Describing the broader study: Samples covering the acute and convalescent phases of COVID-19 were provided by collaborators in the United States, Italy and Spain. The material from the prospective study consisted of cDNA or gDNA derived from T cells, B-cell-depleted T cells, or PBMCs. The dataset comprised deeply sampled blood TCRbeta repertoires from subjects exposed to, actively infected with, or recovered from COVID-19. The repertoires were released in a freely available public database intended as a resource for research on the immune response to SARS-CoV-2. The samples were drawn from two sources: the first 160 participants of the ongoing ImmuneRACE study, and 1,000 to 1,500 subjects contributed by 6 global collaborators. A de-identified subject ID, COVID-19 status, age in years and sex were almost always included in the sample metadata. Where available, HLA class I and class II types were taken from metadata supplied by the sample provider and were not determined by assay-based typing.

Each collaborating institution followed its own protocols to collect whole blood in K2EDTA tubes. For TCRbeta analysis, collaborator samples were shipped as frozen whole blood, as isolated PBMCs, or as DNA extracted from either sample type. The paper's findings and limits, for the study overall: The quantity of clinical and demographic metadata differed by source and by participant and was supplied without curation.

As encoded in the germline V gene, CDR1 is KGHSH while CDR2 is LQKENI. The cysteine opens and the phenylalanine closes a CDR3 of 12 amino acids. Only the CDR3 portion is preserved as DNA: 36 bases, with reading frame beginning at the first base. V and J lose 3 bases and 3 bases, and a span of 6 bases separates them. The immunoSEQ Assay, a bias-controlled multiplex PCR, was used to amplify TCRbeta CDR3 regions from genomic DNA. Under the source paper's analysis protocol: Within the assay, amplification of reference gene primers was used to estimate how many nucleated cells each sample contained. Sequence reads were collapsed and filtered to measure the absolute abundance of every unique TCRbeta CDR3 rearrangement. For each sample, productive Simpson clonality was calculated as the square root of Simpson's diversity index across productive rearrangements. The clones in this table, taken by TCRdb from immuneACCESS, are in-frame only. Not every clone is retained; where verified, under half of the shortfall comes from an unresolved V gene, and the cause of the rest is unknown. V and J calls and clone size are those listed in that table; D and trimming were worked out from the DNA. The sample table records 200,000 to 300,000 clones; around 84% of these occur just once. 6% to 9% of the sample lies in the top ten.

The sequence was collected from a woman in her sixties or seventies with active or convalescent COVID-19. Sample: peripheral blood. The rearrangement combines TRBV18 with TRBJ2-7; D gene: possibly TRBD2, on 5 matching bases. The CDR3 amino acid sequence is: CASSPTSYEQYF. The DNA is as follows: TGTGCCAGCTCACCCACTAGCTACGAGCAGTACTTC.